These T cell receptor beta chains were read from a single sample in a study of blood T cell repertoires in COVID-19. The protocol was immunoSEQ multiplex PCR, while the TCRdb copy is restricted to in-frame clones and leaves out a portion. The sample consists of 150,000 to 200,000 clones, roughly four fifths of them appearing once. Specimen: peripheral blood. Receptors were obtained from a woman aged 70-85 years with COVID-19, enrolled during active disease. Both conserved end residues are part of each CDR3. The D gene is left open where the match is weak. Only some rows state a clone size, as once, few, many or a class for expanded clones.

v_call: TRBV24-1
clone_size: once
d_call: TRBD1
j_call: TRBJ2-1
cdr3_aa: CATSETGTAYNEQFF
cdr3_nt: TGTGCCACCAGTGAAACCGGGACAGCCTACAATGAGCAGTTCTTC

v_call: TRBV28
clone_size: .
d_call: TRBD1
j_call: TRBJ1-3
cdr3_aa: CASSLASGTVSGNTIYF
cdr3_nt: TGTGCCAGCAGCCTCGCCTCCGGGACAGTCTCTGGAAACACCATATATTTT

v_call: TRBV6-5
clone_size: once
d_call: TRBD2
j_call: TRBJ2-3
cdr3_aa: CASRTSGRLGPQYF
cdr3_nt: TGTGCCAGTCGAACTAGCGGGAGGCTAGGGCCGCAGTATTTT

v_call: TRBV18
clone_size: few
d_call: .
j_call: TRBJ2-3
cdr3_aa: CASSPGTSSTDTQYF
cdr3_nt: TGTGCCAGCTCACCAGGGACTTCTAGCACAGATACGCAGTATTTT

v_call: TRBV28
clone_size: once
d_call: .
j_call: TRBJ2-3
cdr3_aa: CASRDWDTQYF
cdr3_nt: TGTGCCAGCCGGGACTGGGATACGCAGTATTTT

v_call: TRBV10-3
clone_size: .
d_call: .
j_call: TRBJ2-6
cdr3_aa: CAISEVETSGANVLTF
cdr3_nt: TGTGCCATCAGTGAGGTGGAGACCTCTGGGGCCAACGTCCTGACTTTC

v_call: TRBV5-1
clone_size: .
d_call: TRBD1
j_call: TRBJ2-7
cdr3_aa: CASSLGADRDEQYF
cdr3_nt: TGCGCCAGCAGCTTGGGGGCAGACAGGGACGAGCAGTACTTC

v_call: TRBV19
clone_size: .
d_call: .
j_call: TRBJ2-3
cdr3_aa: CASSIAGAGDTQYF
cdr3_nt: TGTGCCAGTAGCATCGCTGGGGCGGGGGATACGCAGTATTTT

v_call: TRBV6-1
clone_size: .
d_call: TRBD1
j_call: TRBJ1-1
cdr3_aa: CASSGGGQGQRVATEAFF
cdr3_nt: TGTGCCAGCAGTGGAGGGGGACAGGGACAAAGGGTTGCGACTGAAGCTTTCTTT

v_call: TRBV29-1
clone_size: .
d_call: .
j_call: TRBJ1-1
cdr3_aa: CSVGRVMNTEAFF
cdr3_nt: TGCAGCGTTGGCCGGGTCATGAACACTGAAGCTTTCTTT

v_call: TRBV5-1
clone_size: once
d_call: TRBD2
j_call: TRBJ2-7
cdr3_aa: CASKLNPSGRDPPGEQYF
cdr3_nt: TGCGCCAGCAAGCTAAACCCTAGCGGGAGGGATCCTCCCGGCGAGCAGTACTTC

v_call: TRBV7-2
clone_size: .
d_call: .
j_call: TRBJ2-1
cdr3_aa: CASSYTYEQFF
cdr3_nt: TGTGCCAGCAGCTATACATATGAGCAGTTCTTC

v_call: TRBV2
clone_size: .
d_call: .
j_call: TRBJ1-6
cdr3_aa: CASRFGGSNNSPLHF
cdr3_nt: TGTGCCAGCAGGTTTGGAGGGTCTAATAATTCACCCCTCCACTTT

v_call: TRBV12-5
clone_size: .
d_call: TRBD2
j_call: TRBJ2-1
cdr3_aa: CASGGSGRYNEQFF
cdr3_nt: TGTGCTAGTGGGGGGAGCGGGAGGTACAATGAGCAGTTCTTC

v_call: TRBV7-9
clone_size: .
d_call: TRBD2
j_call: TRBJ2-1
cdr3_aa: CASSLPLAGASVLFF
cdr3_nt: TGTGCCAGCAGCTTACCTCTAGCGGGAGCGTCAGTTCTGTTCTTC

v_call: TRBV9
clone_size: .
d_call: .
j_call: TRBJ1-1
cdr3_aa: CASSPRVGWDTEAFF
cdr3_nt: TGTGCCAGCAGCCCCAGGGTGGGGTGGGACACTGAAGCTTTCTTT

v_call: TRBV13
clone_size: .
d_call: .
j_call: TRBJ2-5
cdr3_aa: CASSLNRGETQYF
cdr3_nt: TGTGCCAGCAGCCTTAACCGGGGAGAGACCCAGTACTTC

v_call: TRBV27
clone_size: .
d_call: .
j_call: TRBJ1-2
cdr3_aa: CASLPAGDHYGYTF
cdr3_nt: TGTGCCAGCCTTCCAGCAGGGGACCACTATGGCTACACCTTC

v_call: TRBV28
clone_size: .
d_call: .
j_call: TRBJ1-5
cdr3_aa: CASSLSRYRSNQPQHF
cdr3_nt: TGTGCCAGCAGTTTATCTCGTTACAGGAGCAATCAGCCCCAGCATTTT

v_call: TRBV4-1
clone_size: once
d_call: .
j_call: TRBJ2-5
cdr3_aa: CASSRLIQETQYF
cdr3_nt: TGCGCCAGCAGTAGACTTATTCAAGAGACCCAGTACTTC

v_call: TRBV28
clone_size: .
d_call: .
j_call: TRBJ2-5
cdr3_aa: CASSLRETQYF
cdr3_nt: TGTGCCAGCAGTTTGAGGGAGACCCAGTACTTC

v_call: TRBV9
clone_size: .
d_call: .
j_call: TRBJ2-1
cdr3_aa: CASSVEPEYNEQFF
cdr3_nt: TGTGCCAGCAGCGTAGAACCGGAGTACAATGAGCAGTTCTTC

v_call: TRBV9
clone_size: .
d_call: .
j_call: TRBJ2-6
cdr3_aa: CASSVVTRLSGSGANVLTF
cdr3_nt: TGTGCCAGCAGCGTAGTAACTAGGTTAAGCGGCTCTGGGGCCAACGTCCTGACTTTC

v_call: TRBV24-1
clone_size: .
d_call: TRBD1
j_call: TRBJ2-3
cdr3_aa: CATSDLGQGGIPDTQYF
cdr3_nt: TGTGCCACCAGTGACCTTGGACAGGGCGGGATTCCAGATACGCAGTATTTT

v_call: TRBV11-3
clone_size: .
d_call: .
j_call: TRBJ2-7
cdr3_aa: CASSLRDEQYF
cdr3_nt: TGTGCCAGCAGCCTCCGAGACGAGCAGTACTTC

v_call: TRBV2
clone_size: .
d_call: TRBD1
j_call: TRBJ2-7
cdr3_aa: CASSEGRGLNEQYF
cdr3_nt: TGTGCCAGCAGTGAAGGCAGGGGGCTGAACGAGCAGTACTTC

v_call: TRBV29-1
clone_size: .
d_call: .
j_call: TRBJ1-1
cdr3_aa: CSVAFSTISEAFF
cdr3_nt: TGCAGCGTCGCCTTCTCTACGATATCCGAAGCTTTCTTT

v_call: TRBV19
clone_size: few
d_call: .
j_call: TRBJ2-2
cdr3_aa: CASMGWTANTGELFF
cdr3_nt: TGTGCCAGTATGGGTTGGACAGCGAACACCGGGGAGCTGTTTTTT

v_call: TRBV30
clone_size: .
d_call: .
j_call: TRBJ1-2
cdr3_aa: CAWSGEGGYGYTF
cdr3_nt: TGTGCCTGGAGTGGTGAAGGGGGCTATGGCTACACCTTC

v_call: TRBV9
clone_size: .
d_call: .
j_call: TRBJ2-5
cdr3_aa: CASSVASAGSQETQYF
cdr3_nt: TGTGCCAGCAGCGTAGCGTCCGCGGGATCTCAAGAGACCCAGTACTTC

v_call: TRBV4-2
clone_size: .
d_call: TRBD2
j_call: TRBJ2-2
cdr3_aa: CASSQDDAGAVTGELFF
cdr3_nt: TGTGCCAGCAGCCAAGATGACGCGGGAGCGGTCACCGGGGAGCTGTTTTTT

v_call: TRBV10-3
clone_size: .
d_call: .
j_call: TRBJ1-3
cdr3_aa: CAISETVLRLAGNTIYF
cdr3_nt: TGTGCCATCAGTGAGACTGTCCTGAGGCTGGCTGGAAACACCATATATTTT

v_call: TRBV7-3
clone_size: few
d_call: .
j_call: TRBJ2-1
cdr3_aa: CASSLRQDPYNEQFF
cdr3_nt: TGTGCCAGCAGCTTAAGACAGGATCCTTACAATGAGCAGTTCTTC

v_call: TRBV18
clone_size: .
d_call: .
j_call: TRBJ2-1
cdr3_aa: CASSPRQGDEAEQFF
cdr3_nt: TGTGCCAGCTCACCAAGGCAGGGTGATGAGGCTGAGCAGTTCTTC

v_call: TRBV19
clone_size: few
d_call: .
j_call: TRBJ1-4
cdr3_aa: CASSIGLAGLATNEKLFF
cdr3_nt: TGTGCCAGTAGTATCGGCCTCGCTGGGCTCGCAACTAATGAAAAACTGTTTTTT

v_call: TRBV6-6
clone_size: .
d_call: .
j_call: TRBJ2-3
cdr3_aa: CASSEPGVATDTQYF
cdr3_nt: TGTGCCAGCAGTGAGCCGGGAGTCGCCACAGATACGCAGTATTTT

v_call: TRBV5-6
clone_size: .
d_call: TRBD1
j_call: TRBJ2-7
cdr3_aa: CASTLAGQGSYEQYF
cdr3_nt: TGTGCCAGCACCCTGGCCGGACAGGGCTCCTACGAGCAGTACTTC

v_call: TRBV5-1
clone_size: few
d_call: TRBD1
j_call: TRBJ2-1
cdr3_aa: CASRRRQGPDNEQFF
cdr3_nt: TGCGCCAGCAGACGACGACAGGGACCCGACAATGAGCAGTTCTTC

v_call: TRBV5-1
clone_size: .
d_call: TRBD1
j_call: TRBJ1-2
cdr3_aa: CASSLEGQGAHLLTF
cdr3_nt: TGCGCCAGCAGCTTGGAGGGGCAGGGGGCCCACCTACTCACCTTC

v_call: TRBV28
clone_size: .
d_call: .
j_call: TRBJ2-1
cdr3_aa: CASRGTSRSSNEQFF
cdr3_nt: TGTGCCAGCAGAGGAACTAGCCGTTCATCCAATGAGCAGTTCTTC

v_call: TRBV29-1
clone_size: .
d_call: TRBD2
j_call: TRBJ2-5
cdr3_aa: CSYKAGVRETQYF
cdr3_nt: TGCAGCTACAAAGCGGGGGTAAGGGAGACCCAGTACTTC

v_call: TRBV7-9
clone_size: .
d_call: .
j_call: TRBJ1-1
cdr3_aa: CASSLSGAASHAEAFF
cdr3_nt: TGTGCCAGCAGCTTAAGCGGGGCGGCCTCTCACGCTGAAGCTTTCTTT

v_call: TRBV10-1
clone_size: .
d_call: TRBD2
j_call: TRBJ2-5
cdr3_aa: CASSENLAGGTQYF
cdr3_nt: TGCGCCAGCAGTGAAAATCTAGCGGGAGGAACCCAGTACTTC

v_call: TRBV7-9
clone_size: .
d_call: TRBD1
j_call: TRBJ2-3
cdr3_aa: CASSPDLRGRGDTQYF
cdr3_nt: TGTGCCAGCAGCCCAGATTTGAGGGGGCGAGGAGATACGCAGTATTTT

v_call: TRBV28
clone_size: once
d_call: .
j_call: TRBJ2-7
cdr3_aa: CASSNYKAGNPYEQYF
cdr3_nt: TGTGCCAGCAGCAACTACAAAGCGGGCAATCCCTACGAGCAGTACTTC

v_call: TRBV7-8
clone_size: .
d_call: .
j_call: TRBJ2-1
cdr3_aa: CASSSRQTQGNNEQFF
cdr3_nt: TGTGCCAGCAGCTCCAGACAGACCCAGGGTAACAATGAGCAGTTCTTC

v_call: TRBV19
clone_size: .
d_call: .
j_call: TRBJ1-1
cdr3_aa: CASTLQGETEAFF
cdr3_nt: TGTGCCAGTACCCTACAGGGAGAGACTGAAGCTTTCTTT

v_call: TRBV5-6
clone_size: .
d_call: TRBD2
j_call: TRBJ2-5
cdr3_aa: CASSLQGGFETQYF
cdr3_nt: TGTGCCAGCAGCTTGCAGGGAGGGTTTGAGACCCAGTACTTC

v_call: TRBV19
clone_size: .
d_call: TRBD1
j_call: TRBJ2-5
cdr3_aa: CASSIIGQGQSTQYF
cdr3_nt: TGTGCCAGTAGTATAATCGGACAGGGTCAGTCGACCCAGTACTTC

v_call: TRBV28
clone_size: once
d_call: .
j_call: TRBJ1-5
cdr3_aa: CASSERAIGRPQHF
cdr3_nt: TGTGCCAGCAGCGAGAGGGCGATCGGGCGGCCCCAGCATTTT

v_call: TRBV7-2
clone_size: .
d_call: TRBD1
j_call: TRBJ2-7
cdr3_aa: CASSRDRGFYEQYF
cdr3_nt: TGTGCCAGCAGCCGGGACAGGGGGTTCTACGAGCAGTACTTC